These 2 T cell receptor beta chains originate from one sample sequenced in a study of radiation and T cells in renal cell carcinoma. This table comes from immunoSEQ multiplex PCR, and its TCRdb copy is limited to in-frame clones, with some not included. The repertoire holds more than 120,000 clones, with around nine tenths as singletons. Time point specified: blood 4 weeks post-SBRT, at nephrectomy. Specified treatment: 15 Gy SBRT to primary tumor, nephrectomy 4 weeks later. The input for sequencing was blood, taken from a patient whose treatment included radiotherapy and nephrectomy. The receptors were gathered from a woman aged 45-60 years with renal cell carcinoma.

The chain uses TRBV10-1 and TRBJ1-2; TRBD1 matches 7 bases. CDR3 length: 13 amino acids. Per the germline V gene, CDR1 is WNHNN and CDR2 is SYGVQD (reference sequence). The J segment lost 4 bases and the V segment lost 11 bases, leaving 10 bases of the junction unmatched. CDR3 DNA sequence: TGCGCCTACAAACAGGGGTTAGTCTATGGCTACACCTTC. As protein: CAYKQGLVYGYTF.

J is TRBJ2-2 and V is TRBV9, with D perhaps matching TRBD1 or TRBD2 (5 bases each). Germline V CDR1 and CDR2: SGDLS, YYNGEE. The CDR3 consists of 18 residues. Trimming stripped 0 bases from V and 3 bases from J, with 18 bases between. The CDR3, as DNA: TGTGCCAGCAGCGTAGCTACGCCGGGGCAGAGCTACACCGGGGAGCTGTTTTTT. It specifies CASSVATPGQSYTGELFF.